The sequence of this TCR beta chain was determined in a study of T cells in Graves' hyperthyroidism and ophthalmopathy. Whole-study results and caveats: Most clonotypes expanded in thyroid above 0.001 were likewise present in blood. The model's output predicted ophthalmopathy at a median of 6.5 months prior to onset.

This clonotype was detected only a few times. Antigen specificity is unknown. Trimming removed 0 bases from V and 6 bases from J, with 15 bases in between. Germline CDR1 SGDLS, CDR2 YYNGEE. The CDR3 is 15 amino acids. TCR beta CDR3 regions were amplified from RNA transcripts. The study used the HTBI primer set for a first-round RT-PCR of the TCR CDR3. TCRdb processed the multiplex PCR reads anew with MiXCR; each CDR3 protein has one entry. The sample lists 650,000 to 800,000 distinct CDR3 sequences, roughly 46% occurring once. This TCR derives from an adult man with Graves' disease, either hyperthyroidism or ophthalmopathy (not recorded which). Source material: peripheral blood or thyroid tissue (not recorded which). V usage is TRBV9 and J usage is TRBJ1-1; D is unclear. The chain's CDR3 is CASSVAPTIVAEAFF. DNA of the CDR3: TGTGCCAGCAGCGTAGCCCCGACAATAGTGGCTGAAGCTTTCTTT.